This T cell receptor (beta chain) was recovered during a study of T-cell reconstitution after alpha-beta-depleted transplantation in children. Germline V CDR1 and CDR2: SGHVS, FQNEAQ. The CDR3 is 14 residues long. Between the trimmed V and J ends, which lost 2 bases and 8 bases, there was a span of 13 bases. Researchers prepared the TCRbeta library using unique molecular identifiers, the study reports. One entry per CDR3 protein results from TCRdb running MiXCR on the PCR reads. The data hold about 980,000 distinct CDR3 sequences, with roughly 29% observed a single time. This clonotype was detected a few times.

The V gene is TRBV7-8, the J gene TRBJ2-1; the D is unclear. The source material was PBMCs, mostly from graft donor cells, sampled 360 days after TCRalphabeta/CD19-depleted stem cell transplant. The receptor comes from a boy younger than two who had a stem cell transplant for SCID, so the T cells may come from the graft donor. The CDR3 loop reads CASSLRIGLYEQFF. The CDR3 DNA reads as TGTGCCAGCAGCTTAAGAATAGGGTTATATGAGCAGTTCTTC.